These 32 T cell receptor beta chains were sequenced from one sample in a study of T cell repertoires in cytomegalovirus infection. TCRdb ran MiXCR on the reads and lists one entry per CDR3 protein. The sample shows some 920,000 distinct CDR3 sequences, roughly 30% of them seen only once. What these receptors recognize is not known. Sequences were derived from cultured CD8+ T cells from PBMCs, sampled from culture after CMV antigen stimulation. The receptors derive from a human donor in good health (CMV status not recorded). Some clones in this sample may be carry-over from other donors' samples.

The CDR3 sequence: CASSILGSSSGNTIYF. In DNA form, the CDR3 reads TGTGCCAGTAGTATCCTAGGATCGAGCTCTGGAAACACCATATATTTT. This chain joins TRBV19 and TRBJ1-3; no clear D. The V and J ends lost 3 bases and 0 bases respectively, with 12 bases between them. The CDR3 is made up of 16 amino acids. Looked up from germline, CDR1 is LNHDA and CDR2 is SQIVND (reference sequence). The variable domain in full, with the rest retrieved from reference TRBV19 and TRBJ1-3, is DGGITQSPKYLFRKEGQNVTLSCEQNLNHDAMYWYRQDPGQGLRLIYYSQIVNDFQKGDIAEGYSVSREKKESFPLTVTSAQKNPTAFYLCASSILGSSSGNTIYFGEGSWLTVV.

This sequence joins TRBV4-1 and TRBJ1-1; D not resolved. The V and J ends lost 1 base and 7 bases respectively, with 7 bases between them. The CDR3 totals 12 residues. Germline V gene lookup returns CDR1 MGHRA and CDR2 YSYEKL. CDR3 sequence: CASSQGTGEAFF. CDR3 nucleotides: TGCGCCAGCAGCCAAGGGACGGGTGAAGCTTTCTTT.

This clonotype was seen only a few times. This chain connects TRBV27 to TRBJ1-1, with D maybe TRBD1 (5 bases). The CDR3 sequence is 15 residues long. V was cut by 2 bases and J by 4 bases, with 14 bases left in between. The germline V gene encodes CDR1 MNHEY and CDR2 SMNVEV (reference sequence). This CDR3 reads CASSLGQGGITEAFF. CDR3 nucleotide sequence: TGTGCCAGCAGTTTAGGGCAGGGCGGGATCACTGAAGCTTTCTTT.

In this sample, this clonotype turned up a few times. The gene calls are TRBV7-9 and TRBJ1-2, with a tentative D call TRBD1 (6 bases). This CDR3 spans 13 amino acids. Between the trimmed V and J ends, which lost 5 bases and 8 bases, there was a span of 15 bases. The germline gives CDR1 SEHNR, CDR2 FQNEAQ (reference sequence). The CDR3 loop is CASSSGTPSGYTF. CDR3 bases: TGTGCCAGCAGCAGCGGGACACCCTCGGGCTACACCTTC.

This clonotype was observed a few times. The chain recombines TRBV6-1 with TRBJ2-1; D is possibly TRBD1 (5 bases). The germline V gene has CDR1 MNHNS and CDR2 SASEGT. This CDR3 is built from 19 residues. Trimming pared 2 bases from V and 0 bases from J, leaving 20 bases between. The DNA of the CDR3 is TGTGCCAGCAGTGAACCTGCGCTTTGGACACCCCGCTCCTACAATGAGCAGTTCTTC. It translates to CASSEPALWTPRSYNEQFF.

This clonotype was seen a handful of times. V gene TRBV28 combines with J gene TRBJ2-7, with 9 bases fitting TRBD2. The CDR3 totals 15 residues. The trim removed 3 bases at V and 2 bases at J, leaving 5 bases unmatched. Germline V gene sequence: CDR1 MDHEN, CDR2 SYDVKM. This CDR3 is CASSFRIAGAYEQYV. The CDR3 nucleotides read TGTGCCAGCAGTTTTAGGATAGCGGGGGCCTACGAGCAGTACGTC.

This clonotype was observed many times. CDR3 residues: CASSLGSGGTEAFF. The CDR3, as DNA: TGTGCCAGCAGCTTAGGCTCTGGGGGCACTGAAGCTTTCTTT. The chain uses TRBV27 and TRBJ1-1; the D gene is possibly TRBD1 (5 bases). The germline V gene encodes CDR1 MNHEY and CDR2 SMNVEV (reference sequence). The CDR3 loop spans 14 amino acids. Trimming shortened V by 6 bases and J by 4 bases, and 15 bases separated the two germline ends.

This clonotype was recorded many times. This CDR3 is CASSQNRGTGTEAFF. CDR3 nucleotides: TGTGCCAGCAGCCAAAACAGGGGAACGGGGACTGAAGCTTTCTTT. The genes are TRBV7-8 and TRBJ1-1; 7 bases match TRBD1. Germline V gene lookup returns CDR1 SGHVS and CDR2 FQNEAQ. Losses at the gene ends were 5 bases for V and 5 bases for J; bases not matched to a gene: 11. This CDR3 comprises 15 residues.

The chain carries TRBV20-1 and TRBJ1-1; TRBD1 aligns across 7 bases. Germline loops: CDR1 DFQATT, CDR2 SNEGSKA (reference sequence). The CDR3 has 16 residues. V lost 0 bases to trimming and J lost 0 bases; unmatched junction nucleotides: 7. CDR3 nucleotides: TGCAGTGCTAGAGATCTCTGGACAGGCATGAACACTGAAGCTTTCTTT. This codes for CSARDLWTGMNTEAFF.

Only a few counts were recorded for this clonotype. The rearrangement uses TRBV6-4 and TRBJ1-6, with unresolved D. V was pared by 3 bases and J by 10 bases, with 10 bases between. Germline V gene data show CDR1 as MRHNA and CDR2 as SNTAGT. This CDR3 spans 13 amino acids. The CDR3 region is CASSEDGVSPLHF. The CDR3 coding sequence is TGTGCCAGCAGTGAAGACGGGGTCTCACCCCTCCACTTT.

This clonotype showed up many times. The J gene is TRBJ2-3, the V gene TRBV12-3 or TRBV12-4; D is ambiguous. CDR3 length: 15 residues. V lost 3 bases to trimming and J lost 2 bases, with 12 bases between them. The CDR3 region has the DNA TGTGCCAGCAGTTTTAACGATGAGGTCACAGATACGCAGTATTTT. Encoded protein: CASSFNDEVTDTQYF.

The chain uses TRBV2 and TRBJ2-7; weak D call: TRBD2 (6 bases). Germline V gene data show CDR1 as SNHLY and CDR2 as FYNNEI. There are 12 residues in the CDR3. V was shortened by 10 bases and J by 3 bases, with 13 bases between the two germline ends. The CDR3 sequence is CATAGRGYEQYV. In DNA, the CDR3 is TGTGCCACCGCGGGGCGGGGCTACGAGCAGTACGTC.

J is TRBJ1-2 and V is TRBV12-5; D remains unclear. Germline V gene sequence: CDR1 LGHNT, CDR2 FRNRAP. The V end lost 3 bases, the J end lost 2 bases, and 13 bases lay between the germline ends. The CDR3 extends over 15 amino acids. In DNA, the CDR3 is TGTGCTAGTGGTTTCTCTCCTTCACCAAACTATGGCTACACCTTC. The encoded protein is CASGFSPSPNYGYTF.

This clonotype was seen a handful of times. This chain joins TRBV19 and TRBJ1-6; D may be TRBD1 (5 bases). Germline lookup yields CDR1 LNHDA and CDR2 SQIVND (reference sequence). Trimming removed 3 bases at V and 5 bases at J, with 14 bases between. The length of the CDR3 is 16 residues. The CDR3 region is CASSIFRETNNSPLHF. The CDR3 nucleotides read TGTGCCAGTAGTATCTTCAGGGAGACGAATAATTCACCCCTCCACTTT. Combining the CDR3 with reference TRBV19 and TRBJ1-6 gives the whole variable domain DGGITQSPKYLFRKEGQNVTLSCEQNLNHDAMYWYRQDPGQGLRLIYYSQIVNDFQKGDIAEGYSVSREKKESFPLTVTSAQKNPTAFYLCASSIFRETNNSPLHFGNGTRLTVT.

The genes are TRBV29-1 and TRBJ1-2, with 9 bases identical to TRBD1. Germline CDR1 reads SQVTM; CDR2 reads ANQGSEA. V trimming: 5 bases; J trimming: 10 bases; junction bases outside the gene matches: 8. The CDR3 contains 12 residues. Here the CDR3 reads CSVRDRATLYTF. DNA of the CDR3: TGCAGCGTTAGGGACAGGGCCACCCTCTACACCTTC.

The chain has TRBV19 and TRBJ2-5; perhaps D is TRBD1 or TRBD2 (5 bases each). With 10 bases removed from V and 2 bases from J, the gap between germline ends came to 11 bases. CDR3 length equals 12 residues. CDR1 and CDR2 (germline): LNHDA, SQIVND (reference sequence). CDR3 loop: CATGTEQETQYF. CDR3 in DNA: TGTGCCACCGGGACGGAACAAGAGACCCAGTACTTC.

The chain combines TRBV2 with TRBJ2-5; D tentatively reads TRBD1 or TRBD2 (5 bases each). This CDR3 is built from 15 residues. Trimming left V 3 bases short and J 5 bases short, with 16 bases between. Germline-derived CDR1 and CDR2 are SNHLY and FYNNEI. CDR3 sequence reads: CASSEGVGARETQYF. CDR3 DNA sequence: TGTGCCAGCAGTGAGGGGGTAGGGGCGCGTGAGACCCAGTACTTC.

Only a few counts were recorded for this clonotype. V and J are TRBV10-3 and TRBJ2-6; D is possibly TRBD1 (6 bases). With 1 base removed from V and 4 bases from J, the gap between germline ends came to 20 bases. The germline V gene has CDR1 ENHRY and CDR2 SYGVKD. The CDR3 is 19 residues long. The CDR3 DNA reads as TGTGCCATCAGTGAGTTCCAGTTAACAGGGCCGTCCGGGGCCAACGTCCTGACTTTC. This sequence encodes CAISEFQLTGPSGANVLTF.

There are a few counts of this clonotype. The chain links TRBV4-3 to TRBJ2-5, with 10 bases that match TRBD2. The germline V gene encodes CDR1 LGHNA and CDR2 YSLEER. The CDR3 runs 15 residues. The V segment lost 1 base and the J segment 2 bases; nucleotides outside the gene matches: 1. The CDR3 region has the DNA TGCGCCAGCAGCCAAGGGACTAGCGGACAAGAGACCCAGTACTTC. Translating it yields CASSQGTSGQETQYF.

The sample holds many counts of this clonotype. J is TRBJ2-3 and V is TRBV7-2; 9 bases agree with TRBD2. J gave up 8 bases and V 2 bases, and 11 bases lay outside the gene matches. Looked up from germline, CDR1 is SGHTA and CDR2 is FQGNSA. CDR3 size: 16 residues. The CDR3 spells CASSLRRGGSEGTQYF. CDR3 DNA: TGTGCCAGCAGCTTAAGGCGGGGGGGGTCAGAGGGTACGCAGTATTTT.

The chain carries TRBV28 and TRBJ2-3; D may be TRBD2 (7 bases). CDR1 and CDR2 (germline): MDHEN, SYDVKM. CDR3 size: 16 residues. Between the trimmed V and J ends, which lost 3 bases and 4 bases, there was a span of 17 bases. CDR3 sequence (DNA): TGTGCCAGCAGTTTGGGGAGGGGGAGCTTCTCAGATACGCAGTATTTT. Its protein product is CASSLGRGSFSDTQYF.

This clonotype was seen more than once but under ten times. The rearrangement uses TRBV27 and TRBJ2-7; D is ambiguous. CDR3 length equals 16 residues. V shed 0 bases and J shed 0 bases, with 12 bases lying between them. Germline V gene lookup returns CDR1 MNHEY and CDR2 SMNVEV (reference sequence). CDR3 in amino acids: CASSLSAASNSYEQYF. CDR3 nucleotides: TGTGCCAGCAGTTTATCGGCGGCAAGTAACTCCTACGAGCAGTACTTC.

This clonotype was picked up a small number of times. The chain links TRBV7-6 to TRBJ2-7, with 9 nucleotides matching TRBD2. The CDR3 has 15 residues. CDR1 and CDR2 from the germline V gene are SGHVS and FNYEAQ. V shed 5 bases and J 5 bases; nucleotides not matched to a gene: 10. In DNA form, the CDR3 reads TGTGCCAGCAGCATTAGCGGGGGAGGCCTGAACGAGCAGTACTTC. It specifies CASSISGGGLNEQYF.

This clonotype showed up many times. The rearrangement uses TRBV7-9 and TRBJ2-1; 14 bases are shared with TRBD2. Germline CDR1 is SEHNR and CDR2 is FQNEAQ (reference sequence). Trimming took 5 bases from V and 2 from J; bases not matched to a gene: 11. The CDR3 sequence is 19 residues long. CDR3 in amino acids: CASSTPYGLAGGTYNEQFF. The CDR3 nucleotides are TGTGCCAGCAGCACACCCTATGGACTAGCGGGGGGTACCTACAATGAGCAGTTCTTC.

The V call is TRBV7-9, the J call TRBJ1-6; D unresolved. CDR3 length: 12 amino acids. Looked up from germline, CDR1 is SEHNR and CDR2 is FQNEAQ (reference sequence). V lost 5 bases and J lost 9, with 8 bases in between. The CDR3, as DNA: TGTGCCAGCAGCCGACCCCTTTCACCCCTCCACTTT. It yields the protein CASSRPLSPLHF.

V gene TRBV11-2 combines with J gene TRBJ1-2; 9 bases agree with TRBD1. The CDR3 length is 14 residues. CDR1 and CDR2 (germline): SGHAT, FQNNGV. With 4 bases clipped from V and 5 bases from J, the junction kept 5 bases outside the gene matches. CDR3 in amino acids: CASSSSGTGYGYTF. CDR3 in DNA: TGTGCCAGCAGCTCGTCCGGGACAGGGTATGGCTACACCTTC.

The rearrangement joins TRBV7-9 to TRBJ2-7, with 8 bases identical to TRBD1. Germline V gene sequence: CDR1 SEHNR, CDR2 FQNEAQ (reference sequence). The CDR3 spans 14 residues. V shed 11 bases and J 3 bases; nucleotides not matched to a gene: 12. The chain's CDR3 is CASTGQGGNYEQYV. CDR3 nucleotide sequence: TGTGCCTCCACTGGACAGGGTGGCAACTACGAGCAGTACGTC.

The V gene is TRBV12-3 or TRBV12-4, the J gene TRBJ2-5; TRBD1 matches at 8 bases. There are 21 residues in the CDR3. Losses at the gene ends were 5 bases for V and 0 bases for J; bases not matched to a gene: 23. The CDR3 loop reads CASSPPWFSRYDRGNQETQYF. For the CDR3, the DNA is TGTGCCAGCAGTCCACCCTGGTTTTCCAGATATGACAGGGGAAACCAAGAGACCCAGTACTTC.

In this sample, this clonotype turned up a few times. The chain couples TRBV20-1 to TRBJ2-2, with 8 bases identical to TRBD1. Germline V gene data show CDR1 as DFQATT and CDR2 as SNEGSKA (reference sequence). The junction had 3 bases not matched to a gene; V was cut back by 2 bases and J by 7 bases. This CDR3 has 13 residues. The CDR3 region is CSARPGTGGELFF. CDR3 sequence (DNA): TGCAGTGCTAGACCTGGGACAGGCGGGGAGCTGTTTTTT.

This clonotype was picked up a small number of times. DNA for the CDR3: TGTGCCAGCAGTGTTACGGGACAGGGAACAGATACGCAGTATTTT. It translates to CASSVTGQGTDTQYF. The chain links TRBV6-1 to TRBJ2-3; 9 bases fit TRBD1. The CDR3 has 15 residues. CDR1 and CDR2 (germline): MNHNS, SASEGT. The V and J ends lost 4 bases and 3 bases, in that order; junction bases with no gene match: 5.

Notes on this clonotype: This clone may be a read error of a much larger clone one base away. The chain carries TRBV4-1 and TRBJ1-6, with unresolved D. Germline V gene lookup returns CDR1 MGHRA and CDR2 YSYEKL. There are 12 residues in the CDR3. As DNA, the CDR3 is TGCGCCAGCAGCCAAGGAGATTCACTCCTCCACTTT. Translation: CASSQGDSLLHF.

This chain connects TRBV6-5 to TRBJ1-6; tentative D call: TRBD1 (5 bases). The CDR3 runs 16 residues. Per germline, CDR1 MNHEY and CDR2 SVGAGI. With 0 bases removed from V and 6 bases from J, the gap between germline ends came to 12 bases. The DNA of the CDR3 is TGTGCCAGCAGTTACTCGCCGCAGGGCCTTAATTCACCCCTCCACTTT. Translation gives CASSYSPQGLNSPLHF.